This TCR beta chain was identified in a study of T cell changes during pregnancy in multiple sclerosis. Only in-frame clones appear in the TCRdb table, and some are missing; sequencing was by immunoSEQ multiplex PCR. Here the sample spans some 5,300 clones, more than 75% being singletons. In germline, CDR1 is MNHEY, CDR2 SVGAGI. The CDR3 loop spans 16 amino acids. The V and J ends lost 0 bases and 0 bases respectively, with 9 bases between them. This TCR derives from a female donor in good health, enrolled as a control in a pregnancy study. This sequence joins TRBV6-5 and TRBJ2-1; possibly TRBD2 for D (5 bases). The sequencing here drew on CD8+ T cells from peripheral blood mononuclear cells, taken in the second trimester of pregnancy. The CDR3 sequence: CASSYSDSSSYNEQFF. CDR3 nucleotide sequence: TGTGCCAGCAGTTACTCGGACTCGTCCTCCTACAATGAGCAGTTCTTC.